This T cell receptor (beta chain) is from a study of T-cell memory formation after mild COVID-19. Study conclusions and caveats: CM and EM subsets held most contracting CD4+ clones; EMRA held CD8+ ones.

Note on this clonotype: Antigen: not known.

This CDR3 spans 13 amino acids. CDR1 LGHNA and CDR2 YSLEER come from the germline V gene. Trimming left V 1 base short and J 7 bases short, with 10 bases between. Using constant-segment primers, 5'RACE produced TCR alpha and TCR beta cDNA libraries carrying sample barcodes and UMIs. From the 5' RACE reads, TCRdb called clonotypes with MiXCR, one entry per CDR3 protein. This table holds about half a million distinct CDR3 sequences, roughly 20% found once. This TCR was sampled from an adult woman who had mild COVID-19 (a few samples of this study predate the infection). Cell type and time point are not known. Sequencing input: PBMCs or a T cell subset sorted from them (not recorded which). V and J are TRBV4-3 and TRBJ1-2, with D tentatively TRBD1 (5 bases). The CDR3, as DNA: TGCGCCAGCAGCCAAGCCGGGGGATTTGGCTACACCTTC. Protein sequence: CASSQAGGFGYTF.